The T cell receptor (beta chain) under discussion was sequenced for a study of shared clonotypes between healthy human individuals. Study-level points and caveats: It was the few donors that limited the genetic and exposure-history diversity represented.

Notes on this clone: The antigen remains undetermined.

The CDR3 consists of 14 residues. The germline CDR1 and CDR2 sequences are ENHRY and SYGVKD. V lost 6 bases to trimming and J lost 8 bases; unmatched junction nucleotides: 6. The assay was immunoSEQ multiplex PCR, and TCRdb's table has in-frame clones only and misses some. The table has 490,000 or so clones, about 82% seen once. The receptor was isolated from a woman between 40 and 55 years old in good health. Some clones in this sample may be carry-over from other donors' samples. Material for sequencing was PBMCs. The chain links TRBV10-3 to TRBJ2-1; 11 nucleotides line up with TRBD2. In nucleotides, the CDR3 is TGTGCCATCAGAGCCGGGACTAGCGGCGATGAGCAGTTCTTC. It is translated as CAIRAGTSGDEQFF.